These 27 T cell receptor beta chains came from one sample sequenced in a study of shared clonotypes between healthy human individuals (dated by TCRdb to 2020 to 2021). Library preparation used the immunoSEQ multiplex PCR assay. TCRdb took this table from immuneACCESS and kept in-frame rearrangements with V and J called. Such tables lack part of the clones; where checked against another copy, unresolved V genes explain under half of the gap, and the rest is unexplained. Counted in this sample were about 1 million clones; 65% to 80% of them appeared once. Of the sample, about 1.5% falls within the top ten clones. Sequenced material: memory CD4+ T cells sorted from blood. Read against the paper, the sample's cell subset or site label means: CD45RA-negative fraction. These receptor sequences come from a young man in good health.

As for this clone: At the DNA level, this CDR3 is encoded by other sequences in the same sample as well. This chain joins TRBV5-6 and TRBJ2-5, with D hard to call. Germline-derived CDR1 and CDR2 are SGHDT and YYEEEE. V gave up 4 bases and J gave up 2 bases, with 3 bases separating them. The CDR3 totals 11 residues. The CDR3 region has the DNA TGTGCCAGCAGCCATCAAGAGACCCAGTACTTC. It translates to CASSHQETQYF.

This clone came up a few times. The J gene is TRBJ1-1, the V gene TRBV6-4; 10 nucleotides match TRBD1. This CDR3 contains 13 residues. Trimming took 6 bases from V and 11 from J; bases not matched to a gene: 9. The V gene's germline CDR1 is MRHNA and CDR2 SNTAGT. The CDR3 loop reads CASREPGQGRAFF. The CDR3 region has the DNA TGTGCCAGCAGGGAACCGGGACAGGGGCGCGCTTTCTTT.

This chain joins TRBV7-2 and TRBJ2-4; 8 bases agree with TRBD2. The V segment lost 6 bases and the J segment 11 bases; nucleotides outside the gene matches: 18. The CDR3 has 16 amino acids. CDR1 is SGHTA, CDR2 FQGNSA, per germline. The CDR3 DNA follows: TGTGCCAGCAGTAACCTCCGAGCGGGAGTCGGCGCCGTTCAGTACTTC. Protein sequence: CASSNLRAGVGAVQYF.

This clone occurred once. The V and J genes are TRBV12-5 and TRBJ2-4, with D unclear. The V end was cut by 6 bases, the J end by 0 bases, with 12 bases between. Germline V gene data show CDR1 as LGHNT and CDR2 as FRNRAP. This CDR3 comprises 15 residues. Here the CDR3 reads CASGSSSLAKNIQYF. In nucleotides, the CDR3 is TGTGCTAGTGGCAGTTCTTCCTTAGCCAAAAACATTCAGTACTTC.

The genes are TRBV7-9 and TRBJ2-1; TRBD2 aligns across 8 bases. Losses at the gene ends were 7 bases for V and 6 bases for J; bases not matched to a gene: 8. The germline V gene has CDR1 SEHNR and CDR2 FQNEAQ (reference sequence). This CDR3 has 14 residues. The CDR3 loop is CASTRTGGINEQFF. The CDR3, as DNA: TGTGCCAGCACAAGGACGGGGGGGATCAATGAGCAGTTCTTC.

As regards this clone: Other DNA sequences in the same sample also yield this CDR3. The CDR3 here is CASSLVMNTEAFF. The CDR3 bases are TGTGCCAGCAGCTTGGTGATGAACACTGAAGCTTTCTTT. The chain recombines TRBV2 with TRBJ1-1, with D hard to call. Germline CDR1 and CDR2: SNHLY and FYNNEI. This CDR3 contains 13 residues. V was cut by 6 bases and J by 0 bases, with 8 bases left in between. Looking up the rest from reference TRBV2 and TRBJ1-1 gives the full variable domain: EPEVTQTPSHQVTQMGQEVILRCVPISNHLYFYWYRQILGQKVEFLVSFYNNEISEKSEIFDDQFSVERPDGSNFTLKIRSTKLEDSAMYFCASSLVMNTEAFFGQGTRLTVV.

The rearrangement links TRBV4-1 to TRBJ2-1, with TRBD1 identical over 7 bases. The trim removed 2 bases at V and 0 bases at J, leaving 4 bases unmatched. In germline, CDR1 is MGHRA, CDR2 YSYEKL. The CDR3 consists of 16 residues. CDR3 loop: CASSQRDSASYNEQFF. CDR3 DNA sequence: TGCGCCAGCAGCCAAAGGGACAGTGCCTCCTACAATGAGCAGTTCTTC.

This clone was seen a few times. The chain links TRBV7-2 to TRBJ2-5, with a tentative D call TRBD2 (6 bases). V lost 5 bases, J lost 5 bases, and 15 bases lay in between. Per the germline V gene, CDR1 is SGHTA and CDR2 is FQGNSA. This CDR3 has 14 amino acids. The CDR3 here is CASSPGTAGETQYF. Here the CDR3 DNA reads TGTGCCAGCAGCCCGGGGACTGCGGGGGAGACCCAGTACTTC. Based on the CDR3 plus reference TRBV7-2 and TRBJ2-5, the full variable domain is GAGVSQSPSNKVTEKGKDVELRCDPISGHTALYWYRQSLGQGLEFLIYFQGNSAPDKSGLPSDRFSAERTGGSVSTLTIQRTQQEDSAVYLCASSPGTAGETQYFGPGTRLLVL.

Worth noting for this clone: This CDR3 is also generated by other DNA sequences in the sample. The genes are TRBV29-1 and TRBJ2-7; D unclear. This CDR3 is built from 12 residues. The V and J ends lost 4 bases and 2 bases respectively, with 9 bases between them. Germline V gives CDR1 SQVTM, CDR2 ANQGSEA. The CDR3 DNA sequence: TGCAGCGTTGTTCGTGGGGCCTACGAGCAGTACTTC. Its protein is CSVVRGAYEQYF.

The J gene is TRBJ2-7, the V gene TRBV6-8; D is undetermined. This CDR3 contains 12 residues. Trimming removed 1 base from V and 3 bases from J, with 4 bases in between. Germline CDR1 MNHGY, CDR2 SAAAGT. This chain's CDR3 is CASSYFFYEQYF. CDR3 coding DNA: TGTGCCAGCAGTTACTTCTTCTACGAGCAGTACTTC.

The J gene is TRBJ1-5, the V gene TRBV19, with D possibly matching TRBD1 (6 bases). Germline values: CDR1 LNHDA, CDR2 SQIVND (reference sequence). The CDR3 extends over 17 amino acids. Trimming left V 3 bases short and J 1 base short, with 16 bases between. CDR3 region: CASSMGDIVSSNQPQHF. The CDR3 DNA follows: TGTGCCAGTAGTATGGGGGACATAGTCTCCAGCAATCAGCCCCAGCATTTT.

The rearrangement joins TRBV28 to TRBJ2-5; 12 nucleotides align to TRBD2. Germline V CDR1 and CDR2: MDHEN, SYDVKM. The CDR3 is 16 amino acids. V gave up 6 bases and J gave up 6 bases; unmatched junction bases: 11. The CDR3: CASSSENLAGGQTQYF. In nucleotides, the CDR3 is TGTGCCAGCAGCTCTGAGAATCTAGCGGGGGGGCAGACCCAGTACTTC.

The CDR3 loop reads CASSVMAKNIQYF. The CDR3 DNA reads as TGTGCCAGCAGTGTGATGGCCAAAAACATTCAGTACTTC. The chain is built from TRBV2 and TRBJ2-4; D is uncertain. V dropped 4 bases and J dropped 1 base, with 5 bases sitting between them. CDR1 is SNHLY and CDR2 is FYNNEI in the germline V gene. The CDR3 extends over 13 amino acids.

The rearrangement uses TRBV25-1 and TRBJ1-2, with D maybe TRBD1 (5 bases). Germline V gene sequence: CDR1 MGHDK, CDR2 SYGVNS. This CDR3 has 13 amino acids. The germline V and J ends were trimmed by 3 bases and 7 bases, with 12 bases remaining between them. CDR3 in DNA: TGTGCCAGCAGTGATTCAGGGTACGGTGGCTACACCTTC. It is translated as CASSDSGYGGYTF.

The chain links TRBV5-1 to TRBJ2-5; TRBD2 matches at 9 bases. The germline gives CDR1 SGHRS, CDR2 YFSETQ. The CDR3 totals 13 residues. Germline trimming cut 2 bases from V and 5 bases from J; bases unmatched to any gene: 1. The CDR3 is CASSFSGSETQYF. In nucleotides, the CDR3 is TGCGCCAGCAGCTTTAGCGGGAGTGAGACCCAGTACTTC. The whole variable domain, filled in from reference TRBV5-1 and TRBJ2-5, reads KAGVTQTPRYLIKTRGQQVTLSCSPISGHRSVSWYQQTPGQGLQFLFEYFSETQRNKGNFPGRFSGRQFSNSRSEMNVSTLELGDSALYLCASSFSGSETQYFGPGTRLLVL.

This sequence joins TRBV10-1 and TRBJ1-2; TRBD1 matches at 9 bases. The CDR3 totals 13 residues. Per the germline V gene, CDR1 is WNHNN and CDR2 is SYGVQD (reference sequence). V shed 4 bases and J 9 bases; nucleotides not matched to a gene: 6. The CDR3 loop reads CASSGQGGLCYTF. CDR3 in DNA: TGCGCCAGCAGTGGACAGGGGGGATTATGCTACACCTTC.

At least ten counts were recorded for this clone. This chain uses TRBV27 with TRBJ2-1; TRBD1 aligns across 7 bases. The junction had 10 bases not matched to a gene; V was cut back by 6 bases and J by 5 bases. Germline V gene sequence: CDR1 MNHEY, CDR2 SMNVEV (reference sequence). The CDR3 extends over 15 amino acids. The CDR3 nucleotides are TGTGCCAGCAGCTACGACAGGGTTGGGGACAATGAGCAGTTCTTC. Translation: CASSYDRVGDNEQFF.

The chain is built from TRBV5-1 and TRBJ1-3; the match to TRBD1 covers 8 bases. V was pared by 4 bases and J by 0 bases, with 9 bases of the junction left unmatched. The length of the CDR3 is 17 residues. Germline V gene sequence: CDR1 SGHRS, CDR2 YFSETQ. The CDR3 DNA follows: TGCGCCAGCAGCACCGGACAGGGATACTACTCTGGAAACACCATATATTTT. Encoded protein: CASSTGQGYYSGNTIYF.

This clone showed up just a few times. This chain joins TRBV21-1 and TRBJ2-3. TRBV21-1 is a documented pseudogene. The CDR3 runs 15 residues. This CDR3 is CASSLRPFFTDTQYF. CDR3 nucleotides: TGTGCCAGCAGCCTTAGACCGTTTTTCACAGATACGCAGTATTTT.

Comment on this clone: Other DNA sequences in this specimen translate into the identical CDR3. The chain links TRBV5-1 to TRBJ1-4; the D is unclear. Trimming pared 0 bases from V and 3 bases from J, leaving 6 bases between. In germline, CDR1 is SGHRS, CDR2 YFSETQ. The CDR3 is 14 residues long. CDR3 loop: CASSLGGPNEKLFF. The CDR3 nucleotides read TGCGCCAGCAGCTTGGGCGGACCTAATGAAAAACTGTTTTTT. The variable domain in full, completed from reference TRBV5-1 and TRBJ1-4, reads KAGVTQTPRYLIKTRGQQVTLSCSPISGHRSVSWYQQTPGQGLQFLFEYFSETQRNKGNFPGRFSGRQFSNSRSEMNVSTLELGDSALYLCASSLGGPNEKLFFGSGTQLSVL.

The rearrangement joins TRBV6-6 to TRBJ2-7; 10 nucleotides agree with TRBD1. Germline V lookup: CDR1 MNHNY, CDR2 SVGAGI (reference sequence). The V segment lost 6 bases and the J segment 6 bases; nucleotides outside the gene matches: 5. This CDR3 has 13 amino acids. The CDR3 is CASSDRGRGEQYF. The CDR3 DNA is TGTGCCAGCAGCGACAGGGGGCGCGGCGAGCAGTACTTC.

The V gene is TRBV5-1, the J gene TRBJ1-1; D is unclear. The CDR3 spans 15 residues. Germline V gene sequence: CDR1 SGHRS, CDR2 YFSETQ. Trimming stripped 4 bases from V and 0 bases from J, with 13 bases between. For the CDR3, the DNA is TGCGCCAGCAGCCTACAAGACATATTGAACACTGAAGCTTTCTTT. Its protein is CASSLQDILNTEAFF.

The CDR3 region is CASSQEASGGAYEQYF. The CDR3 bases are TGTGCCAGCAGCCAAGAGGCTAGCGGGGGGGCTTACGAGCAGTACTTC. The chain employs TRBV4-2 and TRBJ2-7; 12 bases align to TRBD2. Germline loops: CDR1 LGHNA, CDR2 YNFKEQ. Trimming took 0 bases from V and 4 from J; bases not matched to a gene: 4. The CDR3 has 16 amino acids.

This clone was detected a few times. The chain is built from TRBV5-4 and TRBJ2-5; 9 nucleotides line up with TRBD2. The length of the CDR3 is 15 residues. Germline V CDR1 and CDR2: SGHNT, YYREEE (reference sequence). The V gene end was trimmed by 4 bases and the J gene end by 3 bases; junction bases not matched to a gene: 7. CDR3 DNA: TGTGCCAGCAGCCGGCGGGGGGGTATGAAAGAGACCCAGTACTTC. Its protein is CASSRRGGMKETQYF.

The rearrangement joins TRBV5-1 to TRBJ1-4; perhaps TRBD1 as D (5 bases). V was pared by 3 bases and J by 1 base, with 13 bases between. This CDR3 spans 16 amino acids. Germline V lookup: CDR1 SGHRS, CDR2 YFSETQ. In DNA, the CDR3 is TGCGCCAGCAGCTCGGGGCCCAGGCAAACTAATGAAAAACTGTTTTTT. As protein: CASSSGPRQTNEKLFF.

The chain carries TRBV25-1 and TRBJ2-5, with 10 bases aligning to TRBD2. Trimming took 5 bases from V and 1 from J; bases not matched to a gene: 4. Germline assignment: CDR1 MGHDK and CDR2 SYGVNS. The CDR3 is made up of 15 amino acids. Here the CDR3 DNA reads TGTGCCAGCAGTTTAGCGGGGGGCTTCCAAGAGACCCAGTACTTC. It translates to CASSLAGGFQETQYF.

V usage is TRBV10-3 and J usage is TRBJ2-1, with unresolved D. In germline, CDR1 is ENHRY, CDR2 SYGVKD. This CDR3 is built from 14 residues. V shed 0 bases and J shed 1 base, with 4 bases lying between them. CDR3 nucleotide sequence: TGTGCCATCAGTGAGTCGTATTCCTACAATGAGCAGTTCTTC. This gives the protein CAISESYSYNEQFF.